A single T cell receptor beta chain is shown here with its context. The source of the sample is a study of blood T cell repertoires in COVID-19. V shed 0 bases and J 5 bases; nucleotides not matched to a gene: 11. The CDR3 is 18 amino acids. Germline V gene data show CDR1 as MGHRA and CDR2 as YSYEKL. Data came from immunoSEQ multiplex PCR; TCRdb stores just in-frame clones and leaves some out. In the table there are 100,000 to 150,000 clones, about four fifths of which are singletons. The receptor's source is a woman in her twenties or thirties who had recovered from COVID-19. The V call is TRBV4-1, the J call TRBJ2-2; 8 bases fit TRBD2. The sample taken for sequencing was peripheral blood. The CDR3: CASSQDGARGGPTGELFF. CDR3 DNA sequence: TGCGCCAGCAGCCAAGACGGGGCACGGGGGGGGCCGACCGGGGAGCTGTTTTTT.